Sequencing of this TCR beta chain was carried out in a study of T-cell memory formation after mild COVID-19. Study-level findings and limits: Balance between CD4 and CD8 was seen in clones contracting day 15 to 85, and a CD4+ lean was seen in later expanders. Clones that contracted clustered mainly in CM and EM if CD4+ and in EMRA if CD8+. Prior to infection, memory already included some responding clones, suggesting cross-reactive memory joined.

TCR alpha and TCR beta cDNA libraries with sample barcodes and UMIs came from 5'RACE using constant-segment primers. MiXCR was run by TCRdb on the 5' RACE reads, yielding one entry per CDR3 protein. The data show 350,000 to 500,000 distinct CDR3 sequences, under 20% seen once. As regards this clonotype: Its antigen is unidentified.

This TCR was recovered from a man aged 18 to 30 who had mild COVID-19 (a few samples of this study predate the infection). Cell type and time point are not known. The sequenced material came from PBMCs or a T cell subset sorted from them (not recorded which).

The DNA of the CDR3 is TGCGCCAGCAGCTCCCTAGCGGGGTCCTACAATGAGCAGTTCTTC. This codes for CASSSLAGSYNEQFF. The J gene is TRBJ2-1, the V gene TRBV5-1, with 9 bases fitting TRBD2. Germline V gene sequence: CDR1 SGHRS, CDR2 YFSETQ. The trim removed 3 bases at V and 1 base at J, leaving 2 bases unmatched. The CDR3 contains 15 residues.